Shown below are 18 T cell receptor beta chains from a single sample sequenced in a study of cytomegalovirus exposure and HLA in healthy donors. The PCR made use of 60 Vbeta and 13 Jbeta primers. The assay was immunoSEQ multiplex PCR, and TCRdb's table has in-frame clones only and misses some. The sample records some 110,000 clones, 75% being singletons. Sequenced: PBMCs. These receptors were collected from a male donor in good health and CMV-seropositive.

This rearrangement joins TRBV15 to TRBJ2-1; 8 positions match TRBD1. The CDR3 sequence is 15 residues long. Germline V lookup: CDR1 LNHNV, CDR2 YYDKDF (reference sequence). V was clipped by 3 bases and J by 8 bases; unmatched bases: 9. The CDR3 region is CATSRGGQGADEQFF. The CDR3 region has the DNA TGTGCCACCAGCAGGGGGGGTCAGGGGGCCGATGAGCAGTTCTTC.

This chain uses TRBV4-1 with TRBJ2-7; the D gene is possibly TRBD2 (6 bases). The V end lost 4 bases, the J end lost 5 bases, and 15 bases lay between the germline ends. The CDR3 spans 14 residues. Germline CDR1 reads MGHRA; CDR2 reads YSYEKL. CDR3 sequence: CASSPPGVPHEQYF. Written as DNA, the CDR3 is TGCGCCAGCAGCCCCCCGGGAGTTCCCCACGAGCAGTACTTC.

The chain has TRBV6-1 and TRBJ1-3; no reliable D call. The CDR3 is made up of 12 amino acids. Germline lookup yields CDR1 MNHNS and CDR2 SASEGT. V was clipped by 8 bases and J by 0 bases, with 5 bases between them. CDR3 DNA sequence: TGTGCCAGCGGACTCTCTGGAAACACCATATATTTT. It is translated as CASGLSGNTIYF.

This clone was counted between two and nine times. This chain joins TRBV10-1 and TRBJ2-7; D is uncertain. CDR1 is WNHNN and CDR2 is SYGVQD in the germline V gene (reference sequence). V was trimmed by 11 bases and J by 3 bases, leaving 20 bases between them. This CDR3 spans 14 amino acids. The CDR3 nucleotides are TGCGCCCGAAAAAGGCACAGACACAACTACGAGCAGTACTTC. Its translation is CARKRHRHNYEQYF.

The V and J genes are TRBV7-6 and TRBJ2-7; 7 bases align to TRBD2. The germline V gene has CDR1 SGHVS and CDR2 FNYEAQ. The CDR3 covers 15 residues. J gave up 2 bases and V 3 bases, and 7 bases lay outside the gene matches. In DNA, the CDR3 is TGTGCCAGCAGCTTTGACCCCGGGGGGACCTACGAGCAGTACTTC. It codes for CASSFDPGGTYEQYF.

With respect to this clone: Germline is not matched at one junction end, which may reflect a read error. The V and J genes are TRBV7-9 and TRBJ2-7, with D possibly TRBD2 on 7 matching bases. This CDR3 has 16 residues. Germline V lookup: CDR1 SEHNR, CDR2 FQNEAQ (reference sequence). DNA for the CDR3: TGTTCCAGCAGCGCGGGGGCGGCCAGGATCTCGGACGAGCAGTACTTC. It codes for CSSSAGAARISDEQYF. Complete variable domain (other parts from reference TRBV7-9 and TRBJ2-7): DTGVSQNPRHKITKRGQNVTFRCDPISEHNRLYWYRQTLGQGPEFLTYFQNEAQLEKSRLLSDRFSAERPKGSFSTLEIQRTEQGDSAMYLCSSSAGAARISDEQYFGPGTRLTVT.

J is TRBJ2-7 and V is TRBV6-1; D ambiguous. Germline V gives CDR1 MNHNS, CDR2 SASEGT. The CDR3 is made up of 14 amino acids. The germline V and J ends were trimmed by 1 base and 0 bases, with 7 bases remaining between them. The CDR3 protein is CASSEGPSSYEQYF. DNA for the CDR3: TGTGCCAGCAGTGAAGGCCCGAGCTCCTACGAGCAGTACTTC.

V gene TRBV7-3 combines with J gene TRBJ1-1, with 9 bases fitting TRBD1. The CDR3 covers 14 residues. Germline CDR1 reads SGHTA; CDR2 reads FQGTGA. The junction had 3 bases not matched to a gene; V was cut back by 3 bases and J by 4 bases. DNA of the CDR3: TGTGCCAGCAGCTTGGGACAGGGTGCCACTGAAGCTTTCTTT. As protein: CASSLGQGATEAFF.

The CDR3 is CASSPQGSNTEAFF. The CDR3 coding sequence is TGCGCCAGTAGCCCCCAGGGGTCGAACACTGAAGCTTTCTTT. The chain links TRBV5-1 to TRBJ1-1; a possible D gene is TRBD1 (6 bases). Trimming took 8 bases from V and 1 from J, leaving 15 bases between them. This CDR3 region has 14 residues. Germline V gives CDR1 SGHRS, CDR2 YFSETQ.

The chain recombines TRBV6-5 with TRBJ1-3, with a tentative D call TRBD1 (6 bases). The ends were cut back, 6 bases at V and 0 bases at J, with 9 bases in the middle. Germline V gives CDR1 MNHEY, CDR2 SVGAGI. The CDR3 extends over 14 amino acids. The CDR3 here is CASRGTLSGNTIYF. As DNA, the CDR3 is TGTGCCAGCAGAGGGACACTCTCTGGAAACACCATATATTTT.

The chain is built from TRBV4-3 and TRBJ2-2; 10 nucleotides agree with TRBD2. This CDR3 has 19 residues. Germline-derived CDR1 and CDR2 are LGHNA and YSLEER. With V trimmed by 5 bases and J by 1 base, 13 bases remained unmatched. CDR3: CASSAYVGTSVKNTGELFF. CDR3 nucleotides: TGCGCCAGCAGCGCCTATGTCGGGACTAGCGTAAAGAACACCGGGGAGCTGTTTTTT.

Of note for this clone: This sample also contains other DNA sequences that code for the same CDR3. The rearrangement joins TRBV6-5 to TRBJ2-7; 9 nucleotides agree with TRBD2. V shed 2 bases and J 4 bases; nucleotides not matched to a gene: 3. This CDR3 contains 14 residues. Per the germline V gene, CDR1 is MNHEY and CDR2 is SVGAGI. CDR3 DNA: TGTGCCAGCAGTTACGGCGGGGGGGGATACGAGCAGTACTTC. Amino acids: CASSYGGGGYEQYF.

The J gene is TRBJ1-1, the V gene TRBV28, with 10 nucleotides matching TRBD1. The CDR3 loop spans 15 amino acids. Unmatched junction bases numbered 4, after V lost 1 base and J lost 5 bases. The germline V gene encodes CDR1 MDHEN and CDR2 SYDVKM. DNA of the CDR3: TGTGCCAGCAGTTTATTAGGGACAGGGGTTACTGAAGCTTTCTTT. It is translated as CASSLLGTGVTEAFF.

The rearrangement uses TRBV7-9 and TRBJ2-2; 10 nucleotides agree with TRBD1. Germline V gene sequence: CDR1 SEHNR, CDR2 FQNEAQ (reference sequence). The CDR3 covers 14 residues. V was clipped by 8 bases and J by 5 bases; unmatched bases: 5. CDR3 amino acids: CASLGTGDTGELFF. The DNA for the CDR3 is TGTGCCAGCTTGGGGACAGGGGATACCGGGGAGCTGTTTTTT.

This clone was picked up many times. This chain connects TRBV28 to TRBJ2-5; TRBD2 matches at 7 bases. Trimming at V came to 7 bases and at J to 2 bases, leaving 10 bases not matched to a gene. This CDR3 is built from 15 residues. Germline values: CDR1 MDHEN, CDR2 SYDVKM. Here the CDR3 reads CASNPAREGQETQYF. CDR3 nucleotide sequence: TGTGCCAGCAACCCGGCGAGGGAGGGACAAGAGACCCAGTACTTC.

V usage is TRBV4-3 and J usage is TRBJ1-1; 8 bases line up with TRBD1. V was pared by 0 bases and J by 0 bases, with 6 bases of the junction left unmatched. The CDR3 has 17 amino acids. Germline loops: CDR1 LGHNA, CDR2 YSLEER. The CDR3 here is CASSQDKTGALNTEAFF. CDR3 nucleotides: TGCGCCAGCAGCCAAGATAAGACAGGGGCCTTGAACACTGAAGCTTTCTTT.

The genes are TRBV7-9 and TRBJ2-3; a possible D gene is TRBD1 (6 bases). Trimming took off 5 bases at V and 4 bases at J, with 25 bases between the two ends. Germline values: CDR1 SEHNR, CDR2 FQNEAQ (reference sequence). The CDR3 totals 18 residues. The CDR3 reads CASSKRGNRVEGPDTQYF. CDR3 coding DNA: TGTGCCAGCAGCAAAAGAGGAAACAGGGTTGAAGGCCCAGATACGCAGTATTTT. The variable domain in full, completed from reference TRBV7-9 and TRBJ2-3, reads DTGVSQNPRHKITKRGQNVTFRCDPISEHNRLYWYRQTLGQGPEFLTYFQNEAQLEKSRLLSDRFSAERPKGSFSTLEIQRTEQGDSAMYLCASSKRGNRVEGPDTQYFGPGTRLTVL.

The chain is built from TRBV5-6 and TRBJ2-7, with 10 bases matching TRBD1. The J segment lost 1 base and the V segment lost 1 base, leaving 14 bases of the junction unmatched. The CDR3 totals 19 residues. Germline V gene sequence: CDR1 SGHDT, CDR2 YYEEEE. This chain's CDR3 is CASSLFWRWGQGTSYEQYF. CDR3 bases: TGTGCCAGCAGCTTGTTTTGGAGGTGGGGACAGGGGACTTCCTACGAGCAGTACTTC. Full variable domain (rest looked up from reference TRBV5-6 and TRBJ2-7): DAGVTQSPTHLIKTRGQQVTLRCSPKSGHDTVSWYQQALGQGPQFIFQYYEEEERQRGNFPDRFSGHQFPNYSSELNVNALLLGDSALYLCASSLFWRWGQGTSYEQYFGPGTRLTVT.